The 27 T cell receptor beta chains listed next were all sequenced from one sample in a study of cytomegalovirus exposure and HLA in healthy donors (dated by TCRdb to 2017 to 2019). Library preparation was by the immunoSEQ multiplex PCR assay. For the multiplex PCR, a mixture combining 60 forward primers for TCR Vbeta segments and 13 reverse primers for TCR Jbeta segments was used. The immuneACCESS repertoire file appears here via TCRdb, limited to in-frame rearrangements. These files lack a portion of the clones; in checked studies, under half of the deficit traces to unresolved V genes, and the cause of the others is not known. Recorded for this sample are 90,000 to 120,000 clones; roughly 71% of them occurred a single time. The top ten constitute 11% of the sample. Specimen: PBMCs. The source is a man aged 35 to 55 in good health and CMV-seropositive.

This chain links TRBV2 with TRBJ1-4; 7 nucleotides align to TRBD1. Germline assignment: CDR1 SNHLY and CDR2 FYNNEI. The CDR3 extends over 14 amino acids. The junction had 7 bases not matched to a gene; V was cut back by 4 bases and J by 8 bases. CDR3 DNA sequence: TGTGCCAGCAGTGTCGGGACAGTAGAAGAAAAACTGTTTTTT. This encodes CASSVGTVEEKLFF.

The rearrangement uses TRBV30 and TRBJ2-7; 8 positions agree with TRBD2. The germline V gene has CDR1 GTSNPN and CDR2 SVGIG (reference sequence). The V gene end was trimmed by 5 bases and the J gene end by 3 bases; junction bases not matched to a gene: 12. This CDR3 spans 15 amino acids. The CDR3 here is CAWARSGGDVYEQYF. The CDR3 DNA is TGTGCCTGGGCGCGGTCGGGGGGGGACGTCTACGAGCAGTACTTC.

The chain couples TRBV5-8 to TRBJ2-7, with D perhaps TRBD1 (5 bases). Trimming took 2 bases from V and 1 from J, leaving 10 bases between them. The CDR3 is 14 residues long. CDR1 and CDR2 from the germline V gene are SGHTS and YDEGEE. The CDR3 reads CASSFHRLSYEQYV. CDR3 bases: TGTGCCAGCAGCTTCCACAGGCTTTCCTACGAGCAGTACGTC.

V and J are TRBV25-1 and TRBJ2-1; D may be TRBD1 (5 bases). V was clipped by 1 base and J by 8 bases, with 18 bases between them. Germline-derived CDR1 and CDR2 are MGHDK and SYGVNS. The CDR3 covers 16 residues. The CDR3 region is CASSEFKGPGFDEQFF. CDR3 nucleotide sequence: TGTGCCAGCAGTGAATTTAAGGGGCCCGGGTTTGATGAGCAGTTCTTC.

This clone has more than one count but fewer than ten. The CDR3 here is CSVHQTSGHTDTQYF. In DNA, the CDR3 is TGCAGCGTTCACCAGACTAGCGGGCACACAGATACGCAGTATTTT. The rearrangement joins TRBV29-1 to TRBJ2-3, with 10 bases fitting TRBD2. The CDR3 totals 15 residues. CDR1 is SQVTM, CDR2 ANQGSEA, per germline. J lost 2 bases, V lost 5 bases, and 7 bases had no gene match.

V is TRBV29-1 and J is TRBJ2-1, with D possibly TRBD2 on 6 matching bases. This CDR3 has 16 amino acids. Trimming stripped 0 bases from V and 0 bases from J, with 12 bases between. Germline lookup yields CDR1 SQVTM and CDR2 ANQGSEA. The DNA for the CDR3 is TGCAGCGTTGAAGATCAGGAGGAGGGCTCCTACAATGAGCAGTTCTTC. Encoded protein: CSVEDQEEGSYNEQFF.

The chain couples TRBV28 to TRBJ2-2; 7 nucleotides match TRBD1. V trimming: 4 bases; J trimming: 2 bases; junction bases outside the gene matches: 7. CDR1 MDHEN and CDR2 SYDVKM come from the germline V gene. There are 16 residues in the CDR3. In DNA form, the CDR3 reads TGTGCCAGCAGTTCCGCTAGGGGGCGAAACACCGGGGAGCTGTTTTTT. Its protein is CASSSARGRNTGELFF.

CDR3 loop: CAISESGGIQPQHF. The DNA for the CDR3 is TGTGCCATCAGTGAGTCGGGAGGGATACAGCCCCAGCATTTT. This chain connects TRBV10-3 to TRBJ1-5; D is unresolved. The germline gives CDR1 ENHRY, CDR2 SYGVKD. The CDR3 consists of 14 residues. Trimming left V 0 bases short and J 7 bases short, with 10 bases between.

The CDR3 protein is CASSRGQYEQYF. Here the CDR3 DNA reads TGTGCCAGCAGTAGGGGTCAGTACGAGCAGTACTTC. The chain uses TRBV28 and TRBJ2-7; weak D call: TRBD1 (5 bases). This CDR3 spans 12 amino acids. Germline lookup yields CDR1 MDHEN and CDR2 SYDVKM. V was clipped by 5 bases and J by 4 bases, with 9 bases between them.

V usage is TRBV4-1 and J usage is TRBJ2-1, with TRBD1 as a possible D gene (6 bases). Germline lookup yields CDR1 MGHRA and CDR2 YSYEKL. Trimming left V 3 bases short and J 5 bases short, with 17 bases between. CDR3 size: 16 residues. The CDR3 DNA is TGCGCCAGCAGCCATCCGGGACAATCGAACCACAATGAGCAGTTCTTC. Its protein is CASSHPGQSNHNEQFF.

The gene calls are TRBV11-2 and TRBJ2-3, with TRBD2 matching 11 bases. The V and J ends lost 5 bases and 10 bases, in that order; junction bases with no gene match: 8. The germline gives CDR1 SGHAT, CDR2 FQNNGV. The CDR3 totals 14 residues. The chain's CDR3 is CASSGWGTSGAQYF. CDR3 DNA sequence: TGTGCCAGCAGCGGGTGGGGGACTAGCGGAGCGCAGTATTTT. The full variable domain, in which reference TRBV11-2 and TRBJ2-3 provide the parts outside the CDR3, is EAGVAQSPRYKIIEKRQSVAFWCNPISGHATLYWYQQILGQGPKLLIQFQNNGVVDDSQLPKDRFSAERLKGVDSTLKIQPAKLEDSAVYLCASSGWGTSGAQYFGPGTRLTVL.

The chain links TRBV29-1 to TRBJ2-5; unclear D gene. Germline V lookup: CDR1 SQVTM, CDR2 ANQGSEA. The CDR3 contains 14 residues. Trimming removed 0 bases from V and 4 bases from J, with 12 bases in between. In nucleotides, the CDR3 is TGCAGCGTTGAAGAGTGGGTAGGCGGAGAGACCCAGTACTTC. Amino acids: CSVEEWVGGETQYF.

The genes are TRBV6-5 and TRBJ2-2; 7 bases align to TRBD2. Per the germline V gene, CDR1 is MNHEY and CDR2 is SVGAGI. This CDR3 is built from 14 residues. V dropped 0 bases and J dropped 7; count of bases not matched to a gene: 2. In DNA form, the CDR3 reads TGTGCCAGCAGTTACTCGGGGGAGGGCGGGGAGCTGTTTTTT. Protein sequence: CASSYSGEGGELFF.

The chain recombines TRBV4-1 with TRBJ2-3, with 8 positions matching TRBD2. This CDR3 has 16 amino acids. Trimming at V came to 2 bases and at J to 2 bases, leaving 6 bases not matched to a gene. Germline CDR1 reads MGHRA; CDR2 reads YSYEKL. The CDR3 loop reads CASSQYSGISTDTQYF. In nucleotides, the CDR3 is TGCGCCAGCAGCCAATATAGCGGGATATCCACAGATACGCAGTATTTT.

This clone was observed a handful of times. At one boundary the junction diverges from the germline segment, which might be a read error. The V gene is TRBV27, the J gene TRBJ1-2; D gene unclear. This CDR3 has 9 amino acids. The germline V gene encodes CDR1 MNHEY and CDR2 SMNVEV (reference sequence). CDR3 nucleotides: TGTGCCAGCAGTTTTGGGCCTTCCTTC. It is translated as CASSFGPSF.

V is TRBV7-9 and J is TRBJ2-7, with TRBD1 identical over 8 bases. Germline CDR1 reads SEHNR; CDR2 reads FQNEAQ (reference sequence). V dropped 5 bases and J dropped 4; count of bases not matched to a gene: 4. This CDR3 is 13 amino acids long. CDR3 region: CASSGTGAYEQYF. DNA for the CDR3: TGTGCCAGCAGCGGGACAGGAGCTTACGAGCAGTACTTC.

The sample holds one count of this clone. In DNA form, the CDR3 reads TGCGCCAGCAGCCAAGATCTAGCGGGAGGCAGGGGGGACTATGGCTACACCTTC. Translating it yields CASSQDLAGGRGDYGYTF. The chain links TRBV4-3 to TRBJ1-2; 7 positions agree with TRBD1. Per the germline V gene, CDR1 is LGHNA and CDR2 is YSLEER. This CDR3 region has 18 residues. Germline trimming cut 0 bases from V and 3 bases from J; bases unmatched to any gene: 13.

The chain couples TRBV5-6 to TRBJ2-7, with 11 bases identical to TRBD2. With V trimmed by 4 bases and J by 3 bases, 12 bases remained unmatched. Germline values: CDR1 SGHDT, CDR2 YYEEEE. The CDR3 covers 17 residues. The CDR3 bases are TGTGCCAGCAGCCAGCCGCCCGGGACTAGCGGATACTACGAGCAGTACGTC. Amino acids: CASSQPPGTSGYYEQYV.

This clone showed up just once. The chain uses TRBV4-1 and TRBJ2-7; D possibly corresponds to TRBD1 (6 bases). Germline V CDR1 and CDR2: MGHRA, YSYEKL. V was pared by 0 bases and J by 1 base, with 13 bases between. The CDR3 loop spans 16 amino acids. The CDR3 sequence: CASSQEGRGSSYEQYF. The CDR3 nucleotides are TGCGCCAGCAGCCAAGAGGGAAGGGGGTCATCCTACGAGCAGTACTTC.

The V gene is TRBV11-2, the J gene TRBJ2-1, with D perhaps matching TRBD2 (6 bases). Deletions cut 0 bases from V and 3 bases from J, with 9 bases between. Per germline, CDR1 SGHAT and CDR2 FQNNGV. The CDR3 is made up of 15 amino acids. The CDR3, as DNA: TGTGCCAGCAGCTTAGAACGGGGGTACTACAATGAGCAGTTCTTC. Its protein is CASSLERGYYNEQFF.

The chain carries TRBV7-9 and TRBJ2-3; 10 bases are shared with TRBD2. Germline CDR1 reads SEHNR; CDR2 reads FQNEAQ (reference sequence). The CDR3 has 17 amino acids. J gave up 2 bases and V 1 base, and 6 bases lay outside the gene matches. CDR3 sequence reads: CASSLGSLAGVTDTQYF. The CDR3 coding sequence is TGTGCCAGCAGCTTAGGATCCCTAGCGGGAGTCACAGATACGCAGTATTTT. The variable domain in full, completed from reference TRBV7-9 and TRBJ2-3, reads DTGVSQNPRHKITKRGQNVTFRCDPISEHNRLYWYRQTLGQGPEFLTYFQNEAQLEKSRLLSDRFSAERPKGSFSTLEIQRTEQGDSAMYLCASSLGSLAGVTDTQYFGPGTRLTVL.

The gene calls are TRBV9 and TRBJ1-1, with a tentative D call TRBD1 (5 bases). V lost 3 bases and J 3 bases, leaving 21 bases between the germline ends. CDR3 length: 17 residues. Germline assignment: CDR1 SGDLS and CDR2 YYNGEE. CDR3 residues: CASSDAAERGGDTEAFF. CDR3 DNA sequence: TGTGCCAGCAGCGACGCCGCGGAACGGGGAGGGGACACTGAAGCTTTCTTT.

Here the CDR3 DNA reads TGTGCCAGCAGCCATACGATGGGAGGCGGTGAAAAACTGTTTTTT. This codes for CASSHTMGGGEKLFF. The chain couples TRBV7-6 to TRBJ1-4; no clear D gene. The V end was cut by 5 bases, the J end by 7 bases, with 17 bases between. CDR3 length equals 15 residues. Germline V gene sequence: CDR1 SGHVS, CDR2 FNYEAQ.

The CDR3 spells CASRTGGGTQHF. DNA for the CDR3: TGTGCCAGCAGGACCGGGGGAGGGACCCAGCATTTT. The V and J genes are TRBV2 and TRBJ1-5; TRBD1 might be the D (5 bases). The CDR3 loop spans 12 amino acids. V was cut by 6 bases and J by 11 bases, with 14 bases left in between. Germline CDR1 SNHLY, CDR2 FYNNEI. The whole variable domain, remainder taken from reference TRBV2 and TRBJ1-5, is EPEVTQTPSHQVTQMGQEVILRCVPISNHLYFYWYRQILGQKVEFLVSFYNNEISEKSEIFDDQFSVERPDGSNFTLKIRSTKLEDSAMYFCASRTGGGTQHFGDGTRLSIL.

The gene calls are TRBV10-3 and TRBJ1-5; 8 nucleotides line up with TRBD1. V shed 0 bases and J 7 bases; nucleotides not matched to a gene: 5. This CDR3 is 15 amino acids long. Germline assignment: CDR1 ENHRY and CDR2 SYGVKD. CDR3 amino acids: CAISESDRGQQPQHF. Written as DNA, the CDR3 is TGTGCCATCAGTGAGTCTGACAGGGGACAGCAGCCCCAGCATTTT.

CDR3 in amino acids: CASSPTNSGNTIYF. The CDR3 region has the DNA TGTGCCAGTAGTCCAACAAACTCTGGAAACACCATATATTTT. The V and J genes are TRBV19 and TRBJ1-3; no reliable D call. This CDR3 spans 14 amino acids. The ends were cut back, 5 bases at V and 0 bases at J, with 8 bases in the middle. CDR1 and CDR2 (germline): LNHDA, SQIVND (reference sequence).

The chain employs TRBV5-1 and TRBJ2-7; D perhaps matches TRBD2 (6 bases). In germline, CDR1 is SGHRS, CDR2 YFSETQ. The V gene lost 1 base and the J gene lost 0 bases, with 14 bases spanning the gap. The CDR3 has 16 amino acids. The CDR3 DNA reads as TGCGCCAGCAGCTTGTCTCCAGCGGGCCTCTCCTACGAGCAGTACTTC. Residues: CASSLSPAGLSYEQYF.